This entry lists 26 T cell receptor beta chains sequenced from one sample in a study of blood T cell repertoires in COVID-19. This table comes from immunoSEQ multiplex PCR, and its TCRdb copy is limited to in-frame clones, with some not included. This table holds just over 150,000 clones, roughly 79% found once. The sequenced material came from peripheral blood. These receptors were collected from a woman of 80 years or more with acute or convalescent COVID-19.

CDR3 loop: CASSLNTGEVTYEQYF. Written as DNA, the CDR3 is TGCGCCAGCAGCTTGAATACGGGGGAGGTTACCTACGAGCAGTACTTC. This sequence joins TRBV5-1 and TRBJ2-7; a weak D match, TRBD2 (6 bases). The CDR3 loop spans 16 amino acids. Germline lookup yields CDR1 SGHRS and CDR2 YFSETQ. V gave up 1 base and J gave up 2 bases, with 16 bases separating them.

This sequence joins TRBV4-3 and TRBJ2-1, with 12 bases fitting TRBD2. The CDR3 length is 16 residues. The germline V gene has CDR1 LGHNA and CDR2 YSLEER. The V segment lost 4 bases and the J segment 0 bases; nucleotides outside the gene matches: 1. The CDR3 DNA reads as TGCGCCAGCAGCCGGGGACTAGCGGGCTCCTACAATGAGCAGTTCTTC. Translation gives CASSRGLAGSYNEQFF.

J is TRBJ2-3 and V is TRBV19; D is possibly TRBD1 (6 bases). The CDR3 totals 16 residues. Germline V gene sequence: CDR1 LNHDA, CDR2 SQIVND (reference sequence). Trimming removed 6 bases from V and 3 bases from J, with 19 bases in between. CDR3 sequence: CASSTPTVGGTDTQYF. DNA of the CDR3: TGTGCCAGTAGCACTCCGACTGTAGGGGGTACAGATACGCAGTATTTT.

This clone has just one count. The chain carries TRBV6-1 and TRBJ1-3; weak D call: TRBD1 (6 bases). CDR1 MNHNS and CDR2 SASEGT come from the germline V gene. Trimming stripped 2 bases from V and 7 bases from J, with 15 bases between. The CDR3 length is 15 residues. CDR3 sequence: CASSESLDRRNTIYF. In DNA form, the CDR3 reads TGTGCCAGCAGTGAATCTTTGGACAGACGGAACACCATATATTTT.

The table lists this clone with a few counts. V and J are TRBV24-1 and TRBJ2-2; D gene unclear. Germline loops: CDR1 KGHDR, CDR2 SFDVKD. There are 15 residues in the CDR3. The V end lost 2 bases, the J end lost 2 bases, and 8 bases lay between the germline ends. DNA of the CDR3: TGTGCCACCAGTGATTGGGCCGATAACACCGGGGAGCTGTTTTTT. Protein product: CATSDWADNTGELFF.

V and J are TRBV23-1 and TRBJ1-6; TRBD1 aligns across 7 bases. TRBV23-1 is known as an ORF, though its function is uncertain. CDR3 length equals 18 residues. Unmatched junction bases numbered 13, after V lost 0 bases and J lost 8 bases. CDR3 coding DNA: TGCGCCAGCAGTCAATCTACCACAGGGGAGTGTAGTTATTCACCCCTCCACTTT. It specifies CASSQSTTGECSYSPLHF.

The V call is TRBV5-4, the J call TRBJ2-5; a weak D match, TRBD1 (5 bases). The germline V and J ends were trimmed by 1 base and 2 bases, with 15 bases remaining between them. CDR3 size: 16 residues. Germline CDR1 is SGHNT and CDR2 is YYREEE (reference sequence). CDR3 sequence: CASSLSYRGGQETQYF. DNA of the CDR3: TGTGCCAGCAGCTTGAGCTATAGGGGTGGGCAAGAGACCCAGTACTTC.

The chain combines TRBV4-3 with TRBJ2-1, with D maybe TRBD1 (6 bases). With 3 bases removed from V and 5 bases from J, the gap between germline ends came to 17 bases. Looked up from germline, CDR1 is LGHNA and CDR2 is YSLEER. The CDR3 totals 16 residues. The CDR3 protein is CASSHRWGRADNEQFF. DNA for the CDR3: TGCGCCAGCAGCCACCGATGGGGGCGGGCGGACAATGAGCAGTTCTTC.

The chain is built from TRBV11-3 and TRBJ2-7, with a possible D match to TRBD1 (5 bases). Trimming pared 5 bases from V and 4 bases from J, leaving 9 bases between. Germline CDR1 SGHNT, CDR2 YENEEA. This CDR3 has 12 amino acids. The chain's CDR3 is CASSPDSYEQYF. CDR3 sequence (DNA): TGTGCCAGCAGCCCCGACAGTTACGAGCAGTACTTC. The full variable domain, its missing parts supplied by reference TRBV11-3 and TRBJ2-7, is EAGVVQSPRYKIIEKKQPVAFWCNPISGHNTLYWYLQNLGQGPELLIRYENEEAVDDSQLPKDRFSAERLKGVDSTLKIQPAELGDSAVYLCASSPDSYEQYFGPGTRLTVT.

The table lists this clone with a few counts. The chain links TRBV18 to TRBJ2-7, with 8 bases that match TRBD1. Per the germline V gene, CDR1 is KGHSH and CDR2 is LQKENI. This CDR3 is 15 amino acids long. V gave up 2 bases and J gave up 2 bases; unmatched junction bases: 5. CDR3 sequence reads: CASSPTGTGAYEQYF. The CDR3 region has the DNA TGTGCCAGCTCACCAACTGGGACAGGAGCCTACGAGCAGTACTTC.

The V call is TRBV19, the J call TRBJ2-7; the match to TRBD2 covers 7 bases. From germline, CDR1 is LNHDA and CDR2 SQIVND (reference sequence). The V gene end was trimmed by 7 bases and the J gene end by 5 bases; junction bases not matched to a gene: 14. The CDR3 is 15 residues long. CDR3 bases: TGTGCCAGTACCCCCTCGGGGAGGGGTCTCAACGAGCAGTACTTC. This codes for CASTPSGRGLNEQYF.

This clone has only one observation. The chain is built from TRBV18 and TRBJ2-7; 9 bases are shared with TRBD1. Per the germline V gene, CDR1 is KGHSH and CDR2 is LQKENI. The trim removed 3 bases at V and 4 bases at J, leaving 4 bases unmatched. This CDR3 has 14 amino acids. CDR3: CASSPYGQGYEQYF. As DNA, the CDR3 is TGTGCCAGCTCACCCTACGGACAGGGGTACGAGCAGTACTTC. Together with reference TRBV18 and TRBJ2-7, the CDR3 gives the full variable domain: NAGVMQNPRHLVRRRGQEARLRCSPMKGHSHVYWYRQLPEEGLKFMVYLQKENIIDESGMPKERFSAEFPKEGPSILRIQQVVRGDSAAYFCASSPYGQGYEQYFGPGTRLTVT.

The genes are TRBV6-5 and TRBJ1-2, with 9 positions matching TRBD1. In germline, CDR1 is MNHEY, CDR2 SVGAGI. Trimming at V came to 5 bases and at J to 4 bases, leaving 5 bases not matched to a gene. The CDR3 runs 14 residues. CDR3 amino acids: CASSRDRASYGYTF. The CDR3 region has the DNA TGTGCCAGCAGTAGGGACAGGGCTAGCTATGGCTACACCTTC.

In DNA form, the CDR3 reads TGCGCCAGCAGCCAAGTAGCTAGCGGGAGGGGAGAGACCCAGTACTTC. It encodes CASSQVASGRGETQYF. V is TRBV4-1 and J is TRBJ2-5, with 12 bases matching TRBD2. This CDR3 contains 16 residues. V was pared by 1 base and J by 4 bases, with 4 bases of the junction left unmatched. Germline V gene data show CDR1 as MGHRA and CDR2 as YSYEKL.

This sequence joins TRBV10-2 and TRBJ2-7; TRBD2 is a possible D gene (6 bases). Germline lookup yields CDR1 WSHSY and CDR2 SAAADI. The length of the CDR3 is 14 residues. V dropped 6 bases and J dropped 4 bases, with 16 bases sitting between them. The CDR3 nucleotides are TGCGCCAGCAGCGGGGGTAGCGGAACTTACGAGCAGTACTTC. This translates into CASSGGSGTYEQYF.

The CDR3 reads CAWSAGGDEKLFF. The CDR3 DNA reads TGTGCCTGGAGTGCAGGGGGAGATGAAAAACTGTTTTTT. This rearrangement joins TRBV30 to TRBJ1-4; 7 bases match TRBD1. Germline CDR1 reads GTSNPN; CDR2 reads SVGIG (reference sequence). This CDR3 spans 13 amino acids. Trimming cost V 1 base and J 6 bases; bases outside gene matches: 2.

This chain links TRBV2 with TRBJ2-5; 11 positions agree with TRBD2. The CDR3 is made up of 15 amino acids. Trimming at V came to 4 bases and at J to 1 base, leaving 2 bases not matched to a gene. The germline CDR1 and CDR2 sequences are SNHLY and FYNNEI. CDR3 in DNA: TGTGCCAGCAGTGCGGGACTAGCGGTCCAAGAGACCCAGTACTTC. As protein: CASSAGLAVQETQYF.

J is TRBJ1-1 and V is TRBV27; D remains unclear. Trimming removed 0 bases at V and 7 bases at J, with 12 bases between. From germline, CDR1 is MNHEY and CDR2 SMNVEV (reference sequence). The CDR3 has 14 amino acids. This CDR3 reads CASSLSAGVGEAFF. DNA for the CDR3: TGTGCCAGCAGTTTATCAGCCGGGGTCGGTGAAGCTTTCTTT.

This clone was seen only a few times. The chain carries TRBV7-9 and TRBJ2-7; 9 bases match TRBD1. CDR3 length: 13 amino acids. Germline loops: CDR1 SEHNR, CDR2 FQNEAQ (reference sequence). With 6 bases clipped from V and 6 bases from J, the junction kept 6 bases outside the gene matches. The CDR3 sequence is CASRRDRAGEQYF. The DNA of the CDR3 is TGTGCCAGCAGACGGGACAGGGCAGGCGAGCAGTACTTC.

The chain couples TRBV27 to TRBJ2-2, with 7 nucleotides matching TRBD2. Germline trimming cut 2 bases from V and 6 bases from J; bases unmatched to any gene: 0. This CDR3 has 13 amino acids. Germline CDR1 and CDR2: MNHEY and SMNVEV (reference sequence). This chain's CDR3 is CASSLREAGELFF. CDR3 nucleotide sequence: TGTGCCAGCAGTTTACGGGAGGCCGGGGAGCTGTTTTTT.

This clone was seen once. V is TRBV6-5 and J is TRBJ1-1; a weak D match, TRBD1 (6 bases). There are 12 residues in the CDR3. CDR1 and CDR2 from the germline V gene are MNHEY and SVGAGI. V lost 6 bases to trimming and J lost 1 base, with 6 bases between them. In nucleotides, the CDR3 is TGTGCCAGCAGGGGACAGAACACTGAAGCTTTCTTT. Translation gives CASRGQNTEAFF.

This clone was detected only once. V usage is TRBV28 and J usage is TRBJ2-1; TRBD2 matches at 12 bases. After removal of 6 bases from V and 10 bases from J, the junction contained 4 bases not matched to a gene. This CDR3 is 13 amino acids long. The germline gives CDR1 MDHEN, CDR2 SYDVKM. The CDR3 protein is CASRTSGRTEQFF. The DNA of the CDR3 is TGTGCCAGCAGGACTAGCGGGAGAACGGAGCAGTTCTTC.

This sequence joins TRBV18 and TRBJ2-1; 7 bases line up with TRBD1. Germline CDR1 KGHSH, CDR2 LQKENI. Trimming at V came to 3 bases and at J to 8 bases, leaving 13 bases not matched to a gene. The CDR3 runs 16 residues. In nucleotides, the CDR3 is TGTGCCAGCTCACCGAGCCCGGGACAGTTTTTGGATGAGCAGTTCTTC. Translating it yields CASSPSPGQFLDEQFF.

This chain uses TRBV27 with TRBJ1-2; the D gene is possibly TRBD1 (6 bases). Per the germline V gene, CDR1 is MNHEY and CDR2 is SMNVEV (reference sequence). Trimming left V 0 bases short and J 4 bases short, with 12 bases between. This CDR3 is 15 amino acids long. CDR3 protein: CASSLSPGQIYGYTF. The CDR3 region has the DNA TGTGCCAGCAGTTTATCCCCAGGACAGATCTATGGCTACACCTTC.

The chain is built from TRBV11-2 and TRBJ1-3; possible D gene TRBD1, 5 bases. The CDR3 runs to 15 residues. CDR1 is SGHAT and CDR2 is FQNNGV in the germline V gene. V shed 5 bases and J shed 2 bases, with 13 bases lying between them. DNA of the CDR3: TGTGCCAGCAGCCACATCGACAGAGCTGGAAACACCATATATTTT. It specifies CASSHIDRAGNTIYF.

The chain carries TRBV4-1 and TRBJ1-2; D unclear. The V end was cut by 0 bases, the J end by 5 bases, with 19 bases between. The CDR3 length is 17 residues. Germline lookup yields CDR1 MGHRA and CDR2 YSYEKL. In DNA form, the CDR3 reads TGCGCCAGCAGCCAAGATTCTGTTAGCGTGTTGTGGTATGGCTACACCTTC. Translation: CASSQDSVSVLWYGYTF.